This note documents a single T cell receptor (beta chain) sequence. The nonmyeloablative bone marrow transplants came from related graft donors, with transient mixed chimerism. Trimming took off 4 bases at V and 8 bases at J, with 11 bases between the two ends. Germline CDR1 is SGHTA and CDR2 is FQGTGA. The CDR3 spans 13 residues. This sample is drawn from a study of Tregs in tolerant kidney transplant recipients. Produced via immunoSEQ multiplex PCR; TCRdb's table is partial and in-frame only. Seen here are 50,000 or so clones, roughly nine tenths observed once, and the top ten hold about 16%. The receptor's source is a human patient who received a combined kidney and bone marrow transplant. Certain T cells may be donor cells from the graft. The chain links TRBV7-3 to TRBJ2-2; D is possibly TRBD1 (7 bases). Sequenced material: CD8+ T cells from blood (PBMCs), taken 12 months after the transplant. The CDR3 spells CASSSTGTGELFF. CDR3 bases: TGTGCCAGCAGCTCGACAGGGACTGGGGAGCTGTTTTTT.